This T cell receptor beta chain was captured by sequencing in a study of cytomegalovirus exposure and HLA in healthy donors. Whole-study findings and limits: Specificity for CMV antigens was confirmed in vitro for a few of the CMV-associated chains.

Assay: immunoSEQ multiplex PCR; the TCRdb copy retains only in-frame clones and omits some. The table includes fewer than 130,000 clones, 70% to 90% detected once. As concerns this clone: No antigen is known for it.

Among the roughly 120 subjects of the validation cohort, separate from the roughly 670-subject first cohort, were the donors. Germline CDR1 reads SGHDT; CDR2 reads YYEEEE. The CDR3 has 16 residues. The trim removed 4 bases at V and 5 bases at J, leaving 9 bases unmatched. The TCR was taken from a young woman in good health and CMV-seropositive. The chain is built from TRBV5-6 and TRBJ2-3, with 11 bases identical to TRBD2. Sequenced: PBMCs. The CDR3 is CASSPPGLAGGDTQYF. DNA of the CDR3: TGTGCCAGCAGCCCCCCGGGGCTAGCGGGAGGAGATACGCAGTATTTT.